The T cell receptor (beta chain) described here comes from a study of T cells in tumors after PD-1 blockade. For the study at large: Excluded were patients with checkpoint blockade, immunosuppressants, or radiotherapy or other anti-cancer therapy within 4 weeks. A subset received ongoing vismodegib 150 mg daily alongside anti-PD-1 therapy. Treatment was either pembrolizumab 200 mg every 3 weeks or cemiplimab 350 mg every 2 weeks. Study findings and constraints: Peripheral recruitment is suggested, as some novel exhausted tumor clones were in pre-treatment blood.

Measured with immunoSEQ multiplex PCR; TCRdb has only the in-frame clones, and not every one. In the table there are approximately 34,000 clones, roughly two thirds of which are singletons. Regarding this clone: Its antigen is not identified.

The CDR3 extends over 15 amino acids. The V gene's germline CDR1 is MRHNA and CDR2 SNTAGT. V gave up 6 bases and J gave up 7 bases, with 21 bases separating them. This TCR came from a human donor with basal cell carcinoma. The sequences come from PBMCs, collected after anti-PD-1 treatment. The chain carries TRBV6-4 and TRBJ1-2; D perhaps matches TRBD1 (6 bases). The CDR3 protein is CASSAGTTAFGGYTF. CDR3 in DNA: TGTGCCAGCAGCGCCGGGACAACGGCCTTTGGTGGCTACACCTTC.